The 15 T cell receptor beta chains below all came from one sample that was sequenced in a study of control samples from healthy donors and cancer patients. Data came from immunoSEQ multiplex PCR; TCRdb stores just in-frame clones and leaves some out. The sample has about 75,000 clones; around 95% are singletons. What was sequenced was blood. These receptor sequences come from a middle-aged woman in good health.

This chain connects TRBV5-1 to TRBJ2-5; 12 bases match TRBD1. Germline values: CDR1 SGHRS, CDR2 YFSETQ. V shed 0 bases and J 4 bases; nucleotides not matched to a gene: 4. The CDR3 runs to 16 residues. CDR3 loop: CASSLVGTGGLETQYF. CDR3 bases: TGCGCCAGCAGCTTGGTCGGGACAGGGGGCCTAGAGACCCAGTACTTC.

In DNA form, the CDR3 reads TGTGCCAGTAGTATTTGGGGGACGGAGACCCAGTACTTC. Its protein is CASSIWGTETQYF. The chain has TRBV19 and TRBJ2-5; D is perhaps TRBD1 or TRBD2 (5 bases each). V dropped 3 bases and J dropped 5 bases, with 10 bases sitting between them. Looked up from germline, CDR1 is LNHDA and CDR2 is SQIVND (reference sequence). The CDR3 consists of 13 residues.

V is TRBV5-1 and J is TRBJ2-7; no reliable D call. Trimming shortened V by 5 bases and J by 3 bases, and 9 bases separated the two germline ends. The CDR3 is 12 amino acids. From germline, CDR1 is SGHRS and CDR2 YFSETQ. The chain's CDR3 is CASSQRYYEQYF. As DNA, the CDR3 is TGCGCCAGCAGTCAACGTTACTACGAGCAGTACTTC.

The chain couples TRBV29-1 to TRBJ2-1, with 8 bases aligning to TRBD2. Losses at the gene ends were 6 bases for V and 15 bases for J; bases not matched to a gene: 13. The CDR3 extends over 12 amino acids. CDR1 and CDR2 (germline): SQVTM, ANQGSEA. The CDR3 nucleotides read TGCAGCGTCACCAACGGGGGGGCCGGGGTGTTCTTC. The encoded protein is CSVTNGGAGVFF.

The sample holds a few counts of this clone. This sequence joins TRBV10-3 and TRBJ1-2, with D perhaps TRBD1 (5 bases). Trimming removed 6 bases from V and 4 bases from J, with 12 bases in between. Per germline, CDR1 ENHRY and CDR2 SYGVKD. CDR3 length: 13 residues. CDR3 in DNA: TGTGCCATCAGCGCTGGGACCTTCTATGGCTACACCTTC. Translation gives CAISAGTFYGYTF.

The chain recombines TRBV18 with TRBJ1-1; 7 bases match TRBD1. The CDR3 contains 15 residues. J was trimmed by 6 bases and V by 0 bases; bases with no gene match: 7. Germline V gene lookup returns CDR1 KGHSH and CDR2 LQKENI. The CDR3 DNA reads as TGTGCCAGCTCACCACCTGACAGGGATCTAGCTGAAGCTTTCTTT. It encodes CASSPPDRDLAEAFF.

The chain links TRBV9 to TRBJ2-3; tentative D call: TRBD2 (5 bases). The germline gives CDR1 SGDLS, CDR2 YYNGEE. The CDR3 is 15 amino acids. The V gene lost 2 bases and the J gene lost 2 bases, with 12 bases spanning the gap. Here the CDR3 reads CASSVRPGFTDTQYF. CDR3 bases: TGTGCCAGCAGCGTGAGGCCGGGATTCACAGATACGCAGTATTTT.

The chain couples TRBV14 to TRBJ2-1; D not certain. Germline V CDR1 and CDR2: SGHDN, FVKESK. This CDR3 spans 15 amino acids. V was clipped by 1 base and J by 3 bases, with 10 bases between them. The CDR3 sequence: CASSQVHSLYNEQFF. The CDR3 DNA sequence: TGTGCCAGCAGCCAAGTCCACAGCCTCTACAATGAGCAGTTCTTC.

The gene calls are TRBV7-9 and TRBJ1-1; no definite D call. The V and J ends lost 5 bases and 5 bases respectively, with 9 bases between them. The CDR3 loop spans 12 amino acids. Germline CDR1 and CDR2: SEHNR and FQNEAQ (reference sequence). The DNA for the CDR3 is TGTGCCAGCAGCCCCCAAGGGACTGAAGCTTTCTTT. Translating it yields CASSPQGTEAFF.

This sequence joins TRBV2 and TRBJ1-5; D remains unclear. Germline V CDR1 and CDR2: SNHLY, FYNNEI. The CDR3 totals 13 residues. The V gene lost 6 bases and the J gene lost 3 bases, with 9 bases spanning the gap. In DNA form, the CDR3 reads TGTGCCAGCAGGCGTACTATCAATCAGCCCCAGCATTTT. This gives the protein CASRRTINQPQHF.

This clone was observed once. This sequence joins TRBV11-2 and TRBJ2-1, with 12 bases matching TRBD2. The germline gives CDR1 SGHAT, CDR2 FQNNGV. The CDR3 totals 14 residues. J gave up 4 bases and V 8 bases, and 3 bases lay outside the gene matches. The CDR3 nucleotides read TGTGCCAGCTCTCTAGCGGGGGGGTACAATGAGCAGTTCTTC. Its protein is CASSLAGGYNEQFF.

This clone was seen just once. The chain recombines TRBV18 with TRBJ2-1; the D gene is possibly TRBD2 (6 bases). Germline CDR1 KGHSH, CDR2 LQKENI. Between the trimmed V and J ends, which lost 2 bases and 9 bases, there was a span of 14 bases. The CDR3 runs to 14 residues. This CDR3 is CASSPRDGSREQFF. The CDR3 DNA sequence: TGTGCCAGCTCACCAAGGGACGGGAGTCGTGAGCAGTTCTTC.

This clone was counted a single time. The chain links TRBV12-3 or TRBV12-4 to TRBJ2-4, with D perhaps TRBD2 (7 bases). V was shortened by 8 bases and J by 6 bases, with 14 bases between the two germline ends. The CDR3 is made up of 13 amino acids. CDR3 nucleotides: TGTGCCAGCGGGAGGGGGATTGGAAACATTCAGTACTTC. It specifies CASGRGIGNIQYF.

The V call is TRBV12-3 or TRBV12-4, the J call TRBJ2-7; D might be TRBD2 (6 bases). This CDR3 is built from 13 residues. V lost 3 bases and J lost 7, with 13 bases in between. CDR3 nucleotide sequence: TGTGCCAGCAGTTTTCGGGGGATGTGGGAGCAGTACTTC. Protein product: CASSFRGMWEQYF.

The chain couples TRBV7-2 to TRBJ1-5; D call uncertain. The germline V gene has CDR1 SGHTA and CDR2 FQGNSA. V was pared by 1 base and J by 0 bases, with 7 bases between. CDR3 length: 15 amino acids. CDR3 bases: TGTGCCAGCAGCTTAGGAGGGTCTAGCAATCAGCCCCAGCATTTT. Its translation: CASSLGGSSNQPQHF.